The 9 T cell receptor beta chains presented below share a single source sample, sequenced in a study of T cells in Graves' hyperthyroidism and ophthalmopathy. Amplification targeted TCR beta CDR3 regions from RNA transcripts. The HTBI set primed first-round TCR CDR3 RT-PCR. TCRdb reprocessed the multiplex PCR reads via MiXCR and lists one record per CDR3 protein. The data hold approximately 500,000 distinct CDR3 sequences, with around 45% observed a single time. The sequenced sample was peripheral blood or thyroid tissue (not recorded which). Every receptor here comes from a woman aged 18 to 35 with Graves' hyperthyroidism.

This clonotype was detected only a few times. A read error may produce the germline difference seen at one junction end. This CDR3 is CASSSGGLFF. The CDR3 DNA reads as TGTGCCAGCAGTTCAGGGGGGCTGTTTTTT. V is TRBV2 and J is TRBJ2-2, with 7 nucleotides matching TRBD1. The germline CDR1 and CDR2 sequences are SNHLY and FYNNEI. This CDR3 has 10 amino acids.

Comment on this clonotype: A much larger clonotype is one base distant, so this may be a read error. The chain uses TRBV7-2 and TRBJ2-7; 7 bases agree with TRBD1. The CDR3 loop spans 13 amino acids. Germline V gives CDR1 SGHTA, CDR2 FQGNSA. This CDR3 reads CARDRERSYERYF. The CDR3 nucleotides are TGTGCCAGAGACAGGGAGAGGTCCTACGAGCGGTACTTC. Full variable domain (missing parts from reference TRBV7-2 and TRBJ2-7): GAGVSQSPSNKVTEKGKDVELRCDPISGHTALYWYRQSLGQGLEFLIYFQGNSAPDKSGLPSDRFSAERTGGSVSTLTIQRTQQEDSAVYLCARDRERSYERYFGPGTRLTVT.

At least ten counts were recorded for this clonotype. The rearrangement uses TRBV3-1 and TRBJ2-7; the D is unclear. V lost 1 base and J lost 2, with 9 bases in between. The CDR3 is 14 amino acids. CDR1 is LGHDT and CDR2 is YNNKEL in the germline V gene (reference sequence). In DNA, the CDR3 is TGTGCCAGCAGCCAAGTCGATGAGACCTACGAGCAGTACTTC. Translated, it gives CASSQVDETYEQYF.

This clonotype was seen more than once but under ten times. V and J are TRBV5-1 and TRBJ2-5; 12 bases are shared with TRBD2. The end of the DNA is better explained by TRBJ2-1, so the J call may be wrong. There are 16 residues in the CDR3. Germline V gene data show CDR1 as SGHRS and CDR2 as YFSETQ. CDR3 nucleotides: TGCGCCAGCAGCTTGGAGCTAGCGGGAGGGCCCGATGAGCAGTTCTTC. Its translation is CASSLELAGGPDEQFF.

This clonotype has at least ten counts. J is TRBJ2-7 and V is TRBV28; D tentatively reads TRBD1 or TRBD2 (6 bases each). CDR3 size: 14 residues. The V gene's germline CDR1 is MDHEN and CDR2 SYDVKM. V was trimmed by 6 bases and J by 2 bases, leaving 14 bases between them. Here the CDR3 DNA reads TGTGCCAGCAGGGATATGGGGGGCACCTACGAGCAGTACTTC. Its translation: CASRDMGGTYEQYF.

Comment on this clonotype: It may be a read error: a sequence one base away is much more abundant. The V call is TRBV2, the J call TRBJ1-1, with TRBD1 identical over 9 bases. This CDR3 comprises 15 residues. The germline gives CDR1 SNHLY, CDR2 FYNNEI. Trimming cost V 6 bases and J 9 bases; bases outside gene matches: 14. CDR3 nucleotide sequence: TGTGCCAGCAGCCCCTGGACAGGGGAAAGGACTAAAGCTTTCTTT. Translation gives CASSPWTGERTKAFF.

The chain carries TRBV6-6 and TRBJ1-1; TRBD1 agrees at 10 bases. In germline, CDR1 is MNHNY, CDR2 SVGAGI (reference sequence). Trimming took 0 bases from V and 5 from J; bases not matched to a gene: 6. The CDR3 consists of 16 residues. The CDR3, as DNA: TGTGCCAGCAGTTACTCAAGGACAGGGGGATTTACTGAAGCTTTCTTT. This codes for CASSYSRTGGFTEAFF.

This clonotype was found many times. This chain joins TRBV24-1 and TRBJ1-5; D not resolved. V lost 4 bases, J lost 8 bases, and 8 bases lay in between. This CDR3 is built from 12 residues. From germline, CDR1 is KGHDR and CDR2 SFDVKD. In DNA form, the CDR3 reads TGTGCCACCAGTGACGCCAGTGAGCCCCAGCATTTT. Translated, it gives CATSDASEPQHF.

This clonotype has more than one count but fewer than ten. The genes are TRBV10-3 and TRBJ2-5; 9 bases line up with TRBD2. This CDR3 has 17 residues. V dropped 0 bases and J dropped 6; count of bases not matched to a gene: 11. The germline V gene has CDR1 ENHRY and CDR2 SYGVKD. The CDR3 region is CAISESKVTSGQQTQYF. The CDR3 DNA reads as TGTGCCATCAGTGAGTCGAAGGTTACTAGCGGGCAACAGACCCAGTACTTC.